The 31 T cell receptor beta chains in this list originate from one sample, sequenced in a study of blood T cell repertoires in COVID-19. Libraries were prepared by immunoSEQ multiplex PCR; TCRdb keeps only in-frame clonotypes and omits some of them. The sample consists of around 58,000 clones, more than 70% of them appearing once. The source material was PBMCs or T cells enriched from blood (not recorded which). The source is a woman in her thirties or forties who had recovered from COVID-19.

The count of this clone is one. The chain joins TRBV6-2 or TRBV6-3 to TRBJ1-3; D not certain. The CDR3 spans 14 residues. V was cut by 5 bases and J by 0 bases, with 8 bases left in between. CDR1 is MNHEY, CDR2 SVGEGT, per germline. The CDR3 here is CASSTWSSGNTIYF. The CDR3 region has the DNA TGTGCCAGCAGTACATGGAGCTCTGGAAACACCATATATTTT.

The rearrangement links TRBV9 to TRBJ2-3, with D unclear. Germline CDR1 SGDLS, CDR2 YYNGEE. V lost 2 bases and J lost 3, with 7 bases in between. This CDR3 comprises 13 residues. CDR3 protein: CASSVLTTDTQYF. The DNA of the CDR3 is TGTGCCAGCAGCGTTTTAACAACAGATACGCAGTATTTT. Full variable domain (rest looked up from reference TRBV9 and TRBJ2-3): DSGVTQTPKHLITATGQRVTLRCSPRSGDLSVYWYQQSLDQGLQFLIQYYNGEERAKGNILERFSAQQFPDLHSELNLSSLELGDSALYFCASSVLTTDTQYFGPGTRLTVL.

A few counts support this clone. The chain couples TRBV7-2 to TRBJ1-1; the D is unclear. Germline V gene lookup returns CDR1 SGHTA and CDR2 FQGNSA. This CDR3 region has 13 residues. V dropped 0 bases and J dropped 11 bases, with 13 bases sitting between them. CDR3 nucleotides: TGTGCCAGCAGCTTAGCGGGCTCGGGAGGGGCTTTCTTT. This sequence encodes CASSLAGSGGAFF.

The rearrangement joins TRBV14 to TRBJ2-7; 7 bases map to TRBD1. V lost 1 base, J lost 5 bases, and 11 bases stayed unmatched. Per germline, CDR1 SGHDN and CDR2 FVKESK. The CDR3 extends over 16 amino acids. The CDR3 region has the DNA TGTGCCAGCAGCCAAGGATTTGGACAGGCCCGGCACGAGCAGTACTTC. This codes for CASSQGFGQARHEQYF.

The rearrangement uses TRBV5-1 and TRBJ2-5, with 9 bases lining up with TRBD2. Germline-derived CDR1 and CDR2 are SGHRS and YFSETQ. Trimming at V came to 4 bases and at J to 3 bases, leaving 13 bases not matched to a gene. CDR3 length: 17 residues. DNA of the CDR3: TGCGCCAGCAGCCCGGGTAGCGGGGGATACCTCAAAGAGACCCAGTACTTC. Translation gives CASSPGSGGYLKETQYF.

V and J are TRBV5-1 and TRBJ2-3; D is possibly TRBD2 (6 bases). This CDR3 comprises 14 residues. V lost 0 bases, J lost 2 bases, and 7 bases lay in between. Germline CDR1 is SGHRS and CDR2 is YFSETQ. CDR3 coding DNA: TGCGCCAGCAGCTTGGCGGGGGTCACAGATACGCAGTATTTT. It yields the protein CASSLAGVTDTQYF.

The chain carries TRBV5-8 and TRBJ2-5; D not certain. V was trimmed by 4 bases and J by 5 bases, leaving 18 bases between them. Germline values: CDR1 SGHTS, CDR2 YDEGEE. This CDR3 contains 15 residues. CDR3 amino acids: CASSGQVQSLETQYF. Here the CDR3 DNA reads TGTGCCAGCAGCGGTCAGGTACAATCTCTGGAGACCCAGTACTTC.

V and J are TRBV7-3 and TRBJ1-6, with 7 bases fitting TRBD1. Germline V gene sequence: CDR1 SGHTA, CDR2 FQGTGA. The CDR3 covers 15 residues. V shed 5 bases and J 4 bases; nucleotides not matched to a gene: 5. CDR3 DNA: TGTGCCAGCAGCCGGTCAGGGGGATATAATTCACCCCTCCACTTT. Protein product: CASSRSGGYNSPLHF.

The chain couples TRBV5-1 to TRBJ1-5; D unclear. Germline CDR1 reads SGHRS; CDR2 reads YFSETQ. CDR3 length: 13 residues. The V end was cut by 2 bases, the J end by 5 bases, with 8 bases between. CDR3 sequence reads: CASSFDQDQPQHF. The CDR3 DNA reads TGCGCCAGCAGCTTCGATCAGGATCAGCCCCAGCATTTT.

The chain carries TRBV6-5 and TRBJ1-6, with 7 positions matching TRBD1. The CDR3 loop spans 14 amino acids. V was clipped by 6 bases and J by 9 bases; unmatched bases: 8. The germline V gene encodes CDR1 MNHEY and CDR2 SVGAGI. CDR3 residues: CASRPPGGSSPLHF. In nucleotides, the CDR3 is TGTGCCAGCAGGCCCCCAGGGGGAAGTTCACCCCTCCACTTT.

The chain joins TRBV24-1 to TRBJ2-1; D perhaps matches TRBD1 (6 bases). The CDR3 covers 11 residues. In germline, CDR1 is KGHDR, CDR2 SFDVKD. Trimming left V 10 bases short and J 3 bases short, with 6 bases between. DNA for the CDR3: TGTGCCACAGGGGGCTACAATGAGCAGTTCTTC. Amino acids: CATGGYNEQFF.

The gene calls are TRBV18 and TRBJ2-6; weak D call: TRBD1 (5 bases). CDR1 is KGHSH, CDR2 LQKENI, per germline. Trimming shortened V by 0 bases and J by 4 bases, and 10 bases separated the two germline ends. This CDR3 is 16 amino acids long. CDR3 protein: CASSPPGAAGANVLTF. The DNA for the CDR3 is TGTGCCAGCTCACCACCAGGGGCTGCGGGGGCCAACGTCCTGACTTTC.

The chain carries TRBV6-2 or TRBV6-3 and TRBJ2-7; 9 nucleotides line up with TRBD1. V lost 5 bases and J lost 7; bases outside the gene matches: 9. CDR1 and CDR2 from the germline V gene are MNHEY and SVGEGT. The CDR3 is 14 amino acids. CDR3 sequence: CASSGAGTGIEQYF. DNA of the CDR3: TGTGCCAGCAGTGGGGCGGGGACAGGGATTGAGCAGTACTTC.

V gene TRBV10-3 combines with J gene TRBJ2-1, with 12 bases matching TRBD2. J gave up 6 bases and V 1 base, and 4 bases lay outside the gene matches. CDR3 length: 16 amino acids. CDR1 ENHRY and CDR2 SYGVKD come from the germline V gene. The CDR3 is CAISEYTSGGTNEQFF. The CDR3 nucleotides read TGTGCCATCAGTGAGTATACTAGCGGGGGGACCAATGAGCAGTTCTTC.

The rearrangement uses TRBV3-1 (or the pseudogene TRBV3-2) and TRBJ1-3, with D hard to call. With 0 bases removed from V and 3 bases from J, the gap between germline ends came to 3 bases. This CDR3 is 13 amino acids long. Per germline, CDR1 LGHDT and CDR2 YNNKEL (reference sequence). CDR3 DNA: TGTGCCAGCAGCCAAGATAGTGGAAACACCATATATTTT. Translation gives CASSQDSGNTIYF.

CDR3 DNA: TGTGCCACCAGCAGAGATTCTAGGGATACGCAGTATTTT. Amino acid sequence: CATSRDSRDTQYF. J is TRBJ2-3 and V is TRBV15; D is uncertain. The germline V gene encodes CDR1 LNHNV and CDR2 YYDKDF (reference sequence). Trimming left V 0 bases short and J 6 bases short, with 7 bases between. The CDR3 runs 13 residues.

The gene calls are TRBV10-3 and TRBJ1-2, with a possible D match to TRBD1 (5 bases). Looked up from germline, CDR1 is ENHRY and CDR2 is SYGVKD. CDR3 size: 16 residues. Trimming cost V 1 base and J 4 bases, with 16 bases left between them. As DNA, the CDR3 is TGTGCCATCAGTGAGTTCGGCCAGGGTCCGTCCTATGGCTACACCTTC. It yields the protein CAISEFGQGPSYGYTF.

The chain is built from TRBV7-9 and TRBJ1-2, with 8 bases matching TRBD1. Germline values: CDR1 SEHNR, CDR2 FQNEAQ (reference sequence). With V trimmed by 4 bases and J by 7 bases, 11 bases remained unmatched. The CDR3 loop spans 15 amino acids. The chain's CDR3 is CASSSWQGASIGYTF. CDR3 DNA: TGTGCCAGCAGCTCCTGGCAGGGGGCTTCTATTGGCTACACCTTC.

The chain joins TRBV10-3 to TRBJ1-6; no firm D call. The germline V and J ends were trimmed by 3 bases and 3 bases, with 9 bases remaining between them. CDR1 ENHRY and CDR2 SYGVKD come from the germline V gene. The CDR3 covers 15 residues. The DNA of the CDR3 is TGTGCCATCAGTGAAGGAGAATTCTATAATTCACCCCTCCACTTT. Translating it yields CAISEGEFYNSPLHF.

The V gene is TRBV7-8, the J gene TRBJ1-2; D may be TRBD1 (5 bases). The V and J ends lost 1 base and 1 base respectively, with 7 bases between them. The CDR3 loop spans 14 amino acids. Germline V gene data show CDR1 as SGHVS and CDR2 as FQNEAQ. The CDR3 is CASSLGQGNYGYTF. DNA for the CDR3: TGTGCCAGCAGCTTAGGGCAGGGTAACTATGGCTACACCTTC.

This chain connects TRBV4-1 to TRBJ1-4, with D possibly being TRBD1 (5 bases). CDR3 length: 17 residues. V was trimmed by 0 bases and J by 3 bases, leaving 14 bases between them. Germline values: CDR1 MGHRA, CDR2 YSYEKL. CDR3 nucleotide sequence: TGCGCCAGCAGCCAAGATCGCGGCAGGGCTTCTAATGAAAAACTGTTTTTT. Translating it yields CASSQDRGRASNEKLFF.

This rearrangement joins TRBV6-5 to TRBJ1-2; tentatively, D is TRBD1 (5 bases). CDR1 and CDR2 (germline): MNHEY, SVGAGI. Trimming took off 4 bases at V and 4 bases at J, with 10 bases between the two ends. This CDR3 is built from 13 residues. The chain's CDR3 is CASSWGLGYGYTF. CDR3 nucleotides: TGTGCCAGCAGTTGGGGACTCGGCTATGGCTACACCTTC.

The genes are TRBV2 and TRBJ2-3, with TRBD2 matching 8 bases. CDR1 and CDR2 from the germline V gene are SNHLY and FYNNEI. The CDR3 runs to 14 residues. Germline trimming cut 10 bases from V and 4 bases from J; bases unmatched to any gene: 10. Here the CDR3 DNA reads TGTGCCAACCCCCGGGGGGGCCTTTCAGATACGCAGTATTTT. Amino acids: CANPRGGLSDTQYF.

This chain uses TRBV11-3 with TRBJ2-5; the match to TRBD1 covers 8 bases. V lost 0 bases to trimming and J lost 2 bases; unmatched junction nucleotides: 14. Germline assignment: CDR1 SGHNT and CDR2 YENEEA. CDR3 length equals 19 residues. The chain's CDR3 is CASSLDVQGVKLTQETQYF. The CDR3 DNA reads TGTGCCAGCAGCTTAGATGTACAGGGGGTAAAATTAACTCAAGAGACCCAGTACTTC.

The chain combines TRBV6-5 with TRBJ1-3; D might be TRBD1 (6 bases). V gave up 6 bases and J gave up 6 bases, with 12 bases separating them. The CDR3 sequence is 13 residues long. Germline CDR1 and CDR2: MNHEY and SVGAGI. The CDR3 region is CASSGNRVNTIYF. In DNA, the CDR3 is TGTGCCAGCAGCGGAAACAGGGTAAACACCATATATTTT.

The genes are TRBV12-5 and TRBJ1-5; weak D call: TRBD1 (5 bases). Germline loops: CDR1 LGHNT, CDR2 FRNRAP. The CDR3 length is 19 residues. V was clipped by 0 bases and J by 0 bases, with 18 bases between them. The CDR3 region is CASGLVRGTAFYSNQPQHF. CDR3 coding DNA: TGTGCTAGTGGTTTGGTACGGGGGACTGCCTTTTATAGCAATCAGCCCCAGCATTTT. The full variable domain, in which reference TRBV12-5 and TRBJ1-5 provide the parts outside the CDR3, is DARVTQTPRHKVTEMGQEVTMRCQPILGHNTVFWYRQTMMQGLELLAYFRNRAPLDDSGMPKDRFSAEMPDATLATLKIQPSEPRDSAVYFCASGLVRGTAFYSNQPQHFGDGTRLSIL.

With respect to this clone: The same CDR3 is also encoded by other DNA sequences in this sample. The V call is TRBV11-2, the J call TRBJ2-1, with TRBD2 matching over 7 bases. Germline CDR1 reads SGHAT; CDR2 reads FQNNGV. This CDR3 spans 14 amino acids. The junction had 1 base not matched to a gene; V was cut back by 1 base and J by 4 bases. This CDR3 reads CASSLAGGYNEQFF. The DNA for the CDR3 is TGTGCCAGCAGCTTAGCGGGGGGATACAATGAGCAGTTCTTC. The full variable domain, rest sourced from reference TRBV11-2 and TRBJ2-1, is EAGVAQSPRYKIIEKRQSVAFWCNPISGHATLYWYQQILGQGPKLLIQFQNNGVVDDSQLPKDRFSAERLKGVDSTLKIQPAKLEDSAVYLCASSLAGGYNEQFFGPGTRLTVL.

This chain joins TRBV4-2 and TRBJ2-2; D remains ambiguous. Germline CDR1 reads LGHNA; CDR2 reads YNFKEQ. This CDR3 is 15 amino acids long. The ends were cut back, 1 base at V and 8 bases at J, with 14 bases in the middle. The CDR3 DNA reads TGTGCCAGCAGCCAAGCTTCTCTCGTCGGGGGGGAGCTGTTTTTT. This codes for CASSQASLVGGELFF.

The chain recombines TRBV27 with TRBJ1-6; D is possibly TRBD1 (5 bases). Looked up from germline, CDR1 is MNHEY and CDR2 is SMNVEV (reference sequence). V was trimmed by 0 bases and J by 4 bases, leaving 7 bases between them. The CDR3 covers 15 residues. CDR3 DNA: TGTGCCAGCAGTTTATCCACAGGATATAATTCACCCCTCCACTTT. This translates into CASSLSTGYNSPLHF.

CDR3 protein: CASSQPTGGRNTEAFF. The CDR3 nucleotides read TGCGCCAGCAGCCAACCGACAGGGGGCAGGAACACTGAAGCTTTCTTT. The chain combines TRBV4-1 with TRBJ1-1; 10 nucleotides match TRBD1. CDR1 and CDR2 (germline): MGHRA, YSYEKL. The CDR3 is made up of 16 amino acids. J lost 1 base, V lost 2 bases, and 4 bases had no gene match.

This clone was observed a handful of times. The V call is TRBV15, the J call TRBJ1-5, with 7 bases matching TRBD1. The CDR3 spans 17 residues. V lost 0 bases and J lost 3; bases outside the gene matches: 8. Germline values: CDR1 LNHNV, CDR2 YYDKDF (reference sequence). For the CDR3, the DNA is TGTGCCACCAGCAGAGATCGAACAGGGGCCTACAATCAGCCCCAGCATTTT. Translation: CATSRDRTGAYNQPQHF. Using reference TRBV15 and TRBJ1-5 for the parts outside the CDR3, the full variable domain is DAMVIQNPRYQVTQFGKPVTLSCSQTLNHNVMYWYQQKSSQAPKLLFHYYDKDFNNEADTPDNFQSRRPNTSFCFLDIRSPGLGDTAMYLCATSRDRTGAYNQPQHFGDGTRLSIL.